These T cell receptor beta chains were read from a single sample in a study of cytomegalovirus exposure and HLA in healthy donors. This table comes from immunoSEQ multiplex PCR, and its TCRdb copy is limited to in-frame clones, with some not included. The repertoire includes just under 95,000 clones, roughly 73% of them detected once, and under 8% sits in the top ten. The material sequenced was PBMCs. Receptor source: a man in his forties or fifties in good health and CMV-seropositive. Both conserved end residues are part of each CDR3. The order of the fields is CDR3 DNA, CDR3 protein, V gene, D gene, clone size, J gene, CDR3 length. D genes are given only for firm matches. The listing skips clone size in some rows; elsewhere it reads once, few, many or a size class.

TGTGCCTGGAGTGTTGCTAGCGGGTCGGCGAAGACCCAGTACTTC | CAWSVASGSAKTQYF | TRBV30 | TRBD2 | few | TRBJ2-5 | 15
TGCAGCGTTGAGGGGGACACAAAGGGGTCGGACGAGCAGTACTTC | CSVEGDTKGSDEQYF | TRBV29-1 | NA | NA | TRBJ2-7 | 15
TGTGCCAGCAGCTCCCGAGCAGGGGGCCCTATGTTGAACACTGAAGCTTTCTTT | CASSSRAGGPMLNTEAFF | TRBV7-9 | TRBD1 | few | TRBJ1-1 | 18
TGTGCCAGCAGCTTCTACCGGGACATTGCCAAAGGCTACACCTTC | CASSFYRDIAKGYTF | TRBV5-6 | NA | few | TRBJ1-2 | 15
TGTGCCAGCAGCTTATCGCGGACTGAAGCTTTCTTT | CASSLSRTEAFF | TRBV2 | NA | NA | TRBJ1-1 | 12
TGCGCCAGCAGCTTGGCCGGCCCGGCGGGGGGCTACACCTTC | CASSLAGPAGGYTF | TRBV5-1 | NA | NA | TRBJ1-2 | 14
TGTGCCAGCAGCTTTGAAGCCGCCTACGAGCAGTACTTC | CASSFEAAYEQYF | TRBV7-2 | NA | NA | TRBJ2-7 | 13
TGTGCCAGCAGCTCAGAATCGACTGGACACCCTGGAAACACCATATATTTT | CASSSESTGHPGNTIYF | TRBV7-8 | NA | NA | TRBJ1-3 | 17
TGCAGCGGGGGACAGGGGATTTCCTACGAGCAGTACTTC | CSGGQGISYEQYF | TRBV29-1 | TRBD1 | few | TRBJ2-7 | 13
TGTGCCAGCAGCTCGTGGACAGGGAAATACAATGAGCAGTTCTTC | CASSSWTGKYNEQFF | TRBV13 | TRBD1 | NA | TRBJ2-1 | 15
TGCAGCGTTAGAACGTTGGAGGGGACAGCAACTAATGAAAAACTGTTTTTT | CSVRTLEGTATNEKLFF | TRBV29-1 | TRBD1 | NA | TRBJ1-4 | 17
TGTGCCAGCAGCTCAGGGGCGGCAGGGAGGTACGAGCAGTACTTC | CASSSGAAGRYEQYF | TRBV13 | NA | NA | TRBJ2-7 | 15
TGCAGCGTTTATGGGACAGGCATTAATGAAAAACTGTTTTTT | CSVYGTGINEKLFF | TRBV29-1 | TRBD1 | NA | TRBJ1-4 | 14
TGTGCCAGCAGCTTGTATCCTATACAGGGGGCCCGGGGGACTGAAGCTTTCTTT | CASSLYPIQGARGTEAFF | TRBV7-2 | TRBD1 | few | TRBJ1-1 | 18
TGCGCCAGCAGCTTGGATCCCGGGACTTCCTACAATGAGCAGTTCTTC | CASSLDPGTSYNEQFF | TRBV5-1 | NA | NA | TRBJ2-1 | 16
TGTGCCTGGAGTGCGGAAAGGGGGGGGGCCAACGTCCTGCCTTTC | CAWSAERGGANVLPF | TRBV30 | NA | NA | TRBJ2-6 | 15
TGTGCCAGCAGTTTAGCGGGGGGGGCGGAGACCCAGTACTTC | CASSLAGGAETQYF | TRBV28 | TRBD2 | few | TRBJ2-5 | 14
TGCGCCAGCAGCATAGGGGGATTCAATCAGCCCCAGAATTTT | CASSIGGFNQPQNF | TRBV5-1 | NA | NA | TRBJ1-5 | 14
TGTGCCAGCAGCTTAGGTGGGACGGCGGGGGAGCAGTACTTC | CASSLGGTAGEQYF | TRBV7-8 | NA | NA | TRBJ2-7 | 14
TGTGCCAGCAGTGGGGGACAGGGGAGTGAGCAGTTCTTC | CASSGGQGSEQFF | TRBV6-1 | TRBD1 | NA | TRBJ2-1 | 13
TGTGCCAGCAGTCCGCTAGCGGGGGTATACAATGAGCAGTTCTTC | CASSPLAGVYNEQFF | TRBV27 | TRBD2 | NA | TRBJ2-1 | 15
TGTGCCAGCAGTTACTCGAGCCAGGGGGCAGGAAACACCATATATTTT | CASSYSSQGAGNTIYF | TRBV6-5 | TRBD1 | NA | TRBJ1-3 | 16
TGCGCCAGCAGCCAACGTCTTAATGAAAAACTGTTTTTT | CASSQRLNEKLFF | TRBV4-3 | NA | NA | TRBJ1-4 | 13
TGTGCCAGCAACCGGGAGAGTAGCTCCTATAATTCACCCCTCCACTTT | CASNRESSSYNSPLHF | TRBV2 | NA | NA | TRBJ1-6 | 16
TGTGCCAGCACCTCTAGCGGGGGCATAGACTACGAGCAGTACTTC | CASTSSGGIDYEQYF | TRBV7-2 | TRBD2 | once | TRBJ2-7 | 15
TGTGCCAGCAGCCCCGGGACAGTGAATTCACCCCTCAACTTT | CASSPGTVNSPLNF | TRBV7-9 | TRBD1 | NA | TRBJ1-6 | 14
TGCAGCGTTGAGAAGGGGGATCGGACCGGGGAGCTGTTTTTT | CSVEKGDRTGELFF | TRBV29-1 | NA | NA | TRBJ2-2 | 14
TGTGCCAGTAAAGGAGGGACCCTGAACACTGAAGCTTTCTTT | CASKGGTLNTEAFF | TRBV19 | NA | once | TRBJ1-1 | 14
TGTGCCAGCAGTTATGTCGGGGGGGCAGGTGGGGAGCAGTACTTC | CASSYVGGAGGEQYF | TRBV6-6 | TRBD2 | few | TRBJ2-7 | 15
TGTGCCACGGGACAGTTTGAAAAACTGTTTTTT | CATGQFEKLFF | TRBV5-4 | TRBD1 | NA | TRBJ1-4 | 11
TGTGCCAGCAGCCCCCCGGCAGCGGATGAAGCTTTCTTT | CASSPPAADEAFF | TRBV4-2 | NA | NA | TRBJ1-1 | 13
TGTGCCAGCAGCGACCCATTAGGACAGGGGGCAACTAATGAAAAACTGTTTTTT | CASSDPLGQGATNEKLFF | TRBV9 | TRBD1 | NA | TRBJ1-4 | 18
TGTGCCAGCAGACCGGGACTAGCGGTGTCGTCCACAGATACGCAGTATTTT | CASRPGLAVSSTDTQYF | TRBV9 | TRBD2 | NA | TRBJ2-3 | 17
TGTGCCAGCAGCTCCAGAGTAGGGGGCGGAAGCCACGAGCAGTACTTC | CASSSRVGGGSHEQYF | TRBV5-5 | TRBD1 | NA | TRBJ2-7 | 16
TGTGCCAGCAGTTTGCGGGGATTCAATGAGCAGTTCTTC | CASSLRGFNEQFF | TRBV28 | NA | NA | TRBJ2-1 | 13
TGTGCTAGTGGTTTGGTACCGGGCCTAGCTCAAATCTACGAGCAGTACTTC | CASGLVPGLAQIYEQYF | TRBV12-5 | NA | NA | TRBJ2-7 | 17
TGCGCCAGCAGCCCGCCAGGACTGAGCGAGGGCTACACCTTC | CASSPPGLSEGYTF | TRBV5-1 | NA | NA | TRBJ1-2 | 14
TGTGCCAGTAGTACCTCCCGTAGCGGCCTCTACGAGCAGTACTTC | CASSTSRSGLYEQYF | TRBV19 | NA | NA | TRBJ2-7 | 15
TGTGCCAGCAGCCCTTCGGGACAGGGCGTGGAGACCCAGTACTTC | CASSPSGQGVETQYF | TRBV7-2 | TRBD1 | once | TRBJ2-5 | 15
TGTGCTAGCGGGCCGACAGGGGGAAATGAAAAACTGTTTTTT | CASGPTGGNEKLFF | TRBV12-5 | TRBD1 | NA | TRBJ1-4 | 14
TGTGCCAGCAGCTTGGGAGGTTCTAGCGGGGGGGCCTACAATGAGCAGTTCTTC | CASSLGGSSGGAYNEQFF | TRBV5-4 | TRBD2 | NA | TRBJ2-1 | 18
TGTGCCAGCAGCGCGGGGAGGGGAAATTCACCCCTCCACTTT | CASSAGRGNSPLHF | TRBV9 | NA | NA | TRBJ1-6 | 14
TGTGCCAGCAGTTCCCTTAAAGGACAGGGAGGAAACACCATATATTTT | CASSSLKGQGGNTIYF | TRBV2 | TRBD1 | NA | TRBJ1-3 | 16
TGTGCCAGCAGTTACACGATGACAGGGACCACTGAAGCTTTCTTT | CASSYTMTGTTEAFF | TRBV6-5 | TRBD1 | NA | TRBJ1-1 | 15
TGTGCCTACCGGGAACAGGGGAACTATGGCTACACCTTC | CAYREQGNYGYTF | TRBV5-4 | TRBD1 | NA | TRBJ1-2 | 13
TGTGCCAGCAGTGAATGGCCCCTTAAGCAGTTCTTC | CASSEWPLKQFF | TRBV2 | NA | NA | TRBJ2-1 | 12
TGTGCCAGCAGTTACTTGGGACAGGGCTCTTACAATGAGCAGTTCTTC | CASSYLGQGSYNEQFF | TRBV6-5 | TRBD1 | NA | TRBJ2-1 | 16
TGTGCCAGTAGTATCGGGACACCCAACAATGAGCAGTTCTTC | CASSIGTPNNEQFF | TRBV19 | NA | once | TRBJ2-1 | 14
TGTGCCAGCAGCGCTCTACCGGGACAGGGTCTTGGGACTGAAGCTTTCTTT | CASSALPGQGLGTEAFF | TRBV7-6 | TRBD1 | NA | TRBJ1-1 | 17
TGCGCCAGCAGCTGGACAGGGATGGGCACCGGGGAGCTGTTTTTT | CASSWTGMGTGELFF | TRBV5-1 | TRBD1 | NA | TRBJ2-2 | 15
TGTGCCAGCAGCGGGGGGGCCCTTCGACAGGGGACGATGAACACTGAAGCTTTCTTT | CASSGGALRQGTMNTEAFF | TRBV5-5 | TRBD1 | medium-sized | TRBJ1-1 | 19
TGTGCTAGCAGCTTAGCGCTTCCCCAGCTAGGTGGAGAGACCCAGTACTTC | CASSLALPQLGGETQYF | TRBV7-7 | NA | NA | TRBJ2-5 | 17
TGTGCCAGCAGCCAAGTCCGTTCAGGGGCGGGAAACACCATATATTTT | CASSQVRSGAGNTIYF | TRBV14 | NA | NA | TRBJ1-3 | 16
TGTGCCAGCAGTCAGGGACTAGCGGGGGGGAGAAACACCGGGGAGCTGTTTTTT | CASSQGLAGGRNTGELFF | TRBV2 | TRBD2 | NA | TRBJ2-2 | 18
TGTGCCAGCAGCTTAGGAGCGGGGGGAAATAGGGAGACCCAGTACTTC | CASSLGAGGNRETQYF | TRBV7-9 | TRBD2 | NA | TRBJ2-5 | 16
TGTGCCAGCAGCATCCGGGACACGTACTACGAGCAGTACTTC | CASSIRDTYYEQYF | TRBV5-6 | NA | NA | TRBJ2-7 | 14
TGCGCCAGCAGCCGGGACAGCACTAATGAAAAACTGTTTTTT | CASSRDSTNEKLFF | TRBV5-1 | TRBD1 | NA | TRBJ1-4 | 14
TGTGCCAGCAGTCCAGGGACTAGCGGGACCTACGAGCAGTACTTC | CASSPGTSGTYEQYF | TRBV6-5 | TRBD2 | NA | TRBJ2-7 | 15
TGTGCCAGCAGCCTTACAATGGGACAGCAAAACTACGAGCAGTACTTC | CASSLTMGQQNYEQYF | TRBV7-9 | TRBD1 | NA | TRBJ2-7 | 16